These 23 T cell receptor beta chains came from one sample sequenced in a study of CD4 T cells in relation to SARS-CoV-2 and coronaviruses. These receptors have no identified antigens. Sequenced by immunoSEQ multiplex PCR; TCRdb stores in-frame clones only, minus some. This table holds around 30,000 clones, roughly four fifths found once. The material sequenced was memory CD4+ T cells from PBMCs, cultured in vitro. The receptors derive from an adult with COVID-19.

In nucleotides, the CDR3 is TGCGCCAGCAGCCAAGAAATATGGGCTAAGGGGCAATGGCAGCTACTGGAGCAGTACTTC. It encodes CASSQEIWAKGQWQLLEQYF. The J gene is TRBJ2-7, the V gene TRBV4-3; possible D gene TRBD1, 5 bases. Germline V gene lookup returns CDR1 LGHNA and CDR2 YSLEER. The CDR3 is 20 amino acids. The V gene lost 0 bases and the J gene lost 7 bases, with 31 bases spanning the gap.

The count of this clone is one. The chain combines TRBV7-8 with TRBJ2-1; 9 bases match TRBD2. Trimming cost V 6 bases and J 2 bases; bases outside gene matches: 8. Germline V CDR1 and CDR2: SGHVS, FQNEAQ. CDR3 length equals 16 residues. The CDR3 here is CASRRIAGAAYNEQFF. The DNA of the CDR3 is TGTGCCAGCAGACGGATAGCGGGAGCGGCCTACAATGAGCAGTTCTTC. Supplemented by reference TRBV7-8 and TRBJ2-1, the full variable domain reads GAGVSQSPRYKVAKRGQDVALRCDPISGHVSLFWYQQALGQGPEFLTYFQNEAQLDKSGLPSDRFFAERPEGSVSTLKIQRTQQEDSAVYLCASRRIAGAAYNEQFFGPGTRLTVL.

The DNA for the CDR3 is TGTGCCAGCTCACCAATCGGGGTTGGCTACACCTTC. It specifies CASSPIGVGYTF. This chain connects TRBV18 to TRBJ1-2; the D is unclear. The V gene lost 2 bases and the J gene lost 7 bases, with 8 bases spanning the gap. The CDR3 runs to 12 residues. Germline V gene data show CDR1 as KGHSH and CDR2 as LQKENI.

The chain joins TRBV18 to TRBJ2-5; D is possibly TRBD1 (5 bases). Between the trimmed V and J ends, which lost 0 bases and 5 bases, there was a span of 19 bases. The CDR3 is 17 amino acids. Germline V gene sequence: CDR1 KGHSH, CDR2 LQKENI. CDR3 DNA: TGTGCCAGCTCACCACCGTTAGGGGAACTCTACGGGGAGACCCAGTACTTC. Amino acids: CASSPPLGELYGETQYF.

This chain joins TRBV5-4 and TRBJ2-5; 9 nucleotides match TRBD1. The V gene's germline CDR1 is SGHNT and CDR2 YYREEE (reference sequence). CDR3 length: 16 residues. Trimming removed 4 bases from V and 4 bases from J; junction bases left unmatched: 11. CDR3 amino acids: CASSIRSGQGGETQYF. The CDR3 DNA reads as TGTGCCAGCAGCATCAGATCGGGACAGGGAGGAGAGACCCAGTACTTC.

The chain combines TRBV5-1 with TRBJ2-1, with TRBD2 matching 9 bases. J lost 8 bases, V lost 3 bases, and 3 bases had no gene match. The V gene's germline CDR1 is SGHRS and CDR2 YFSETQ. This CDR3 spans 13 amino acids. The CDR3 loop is CASSYSGSDEQFF. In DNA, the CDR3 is TGCGCCAGCAGCTATAGCGGGAGTGATGAGCAGTTCTTC.

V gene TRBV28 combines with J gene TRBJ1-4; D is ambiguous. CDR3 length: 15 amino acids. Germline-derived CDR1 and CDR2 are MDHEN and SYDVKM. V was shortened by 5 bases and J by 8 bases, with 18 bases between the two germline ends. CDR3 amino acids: CASSMQVSYGEKLFF. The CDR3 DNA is TGTGCCAGCAGTATGCAAGTTTCGTATGGCGAAAAACTGTTTTTT.

The CDR3 DNA follows: TGTGCCAGCAGCCACGACAGAAACTATGGCTACACCTTC. This gives the protein CASSHDRNYGYTF. The V call is TRBV12-3 or TRBV12-4, the J call TRBJ1-2; D might be TRBD1 (5 bases). CDR3 length: 13 residues. The V gene lost 6 bases and the J gene lost 2 bases, with 10 bases spanning the gap.

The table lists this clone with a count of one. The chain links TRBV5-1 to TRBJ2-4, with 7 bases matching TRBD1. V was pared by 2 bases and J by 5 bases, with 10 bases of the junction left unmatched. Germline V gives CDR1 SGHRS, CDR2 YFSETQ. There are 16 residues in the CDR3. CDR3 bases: TGCGCCAGCAGCTTTAGGACAGGCCGAGGTCAAAACATTCAGTACTTC. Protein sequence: CASSFRTGRGQNIQYF.

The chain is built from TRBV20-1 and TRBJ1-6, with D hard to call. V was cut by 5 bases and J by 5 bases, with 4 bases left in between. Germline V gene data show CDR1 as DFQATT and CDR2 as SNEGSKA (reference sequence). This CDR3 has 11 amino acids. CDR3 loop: CSAYDNSPLHF. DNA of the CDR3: TGCAGTGCTTACGATAATTCACCCCTCCACTTT.

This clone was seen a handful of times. The CDR3, as DNA: TGTGCCATCAGTGAGGCACTAGCGGGAGCCTACGAGCAGTACTTC. Its protein is CAISEALAGAYEQYF. The chain uses TRBV10-3 and TRBJ2-7, with TRBD2 matching 11 bases. V lost 2 bases and J lost 2; bases outside the gene matches: 2. The CDR3 is 15 amino acids. Germline CDR1 ENHRY, CDR2 SYGVKD.

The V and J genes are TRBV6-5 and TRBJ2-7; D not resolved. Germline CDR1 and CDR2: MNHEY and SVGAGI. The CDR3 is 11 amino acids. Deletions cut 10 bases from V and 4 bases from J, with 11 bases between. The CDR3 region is CATRVAYEQYF. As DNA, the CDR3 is TGTGCCACCCGGGTTGCTTACGAGCAGTACTTC.

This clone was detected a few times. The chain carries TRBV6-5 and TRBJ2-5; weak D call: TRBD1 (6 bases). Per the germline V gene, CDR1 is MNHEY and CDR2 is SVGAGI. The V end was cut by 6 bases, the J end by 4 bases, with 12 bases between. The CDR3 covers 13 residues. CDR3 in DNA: TGTGCCAGCAGGGACAGTGCCAGAGAGACCCAGTACTTC. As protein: CASRDSARETQYF.

The DNA of the CDR3 is TGTGCCAGCACCTCCCCGGGGGACCGTAATTCACCCCTCCACTTT. This sequence encodes CASTSPGDRNSPLHF. The chain recombines TRBV28 with TRBJ1-6, with D possibly being TRBD1 (5 bases). This CDR3 has 15 residues. CDR1 is MDHEN and CDR2 is SYDVKM in the germline V gene. With 7 bases removed from V and 6 bases from J, the gap between germline ends came to 16 bases.

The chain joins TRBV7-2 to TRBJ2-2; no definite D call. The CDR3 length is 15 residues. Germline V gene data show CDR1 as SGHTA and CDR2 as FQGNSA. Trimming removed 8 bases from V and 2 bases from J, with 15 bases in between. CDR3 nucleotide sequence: TGTGCCAGCTCACGGGTGGCTCCCAACACCGGGGAGCTGTTTTTT. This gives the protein CASSRVAPNTGELFF.

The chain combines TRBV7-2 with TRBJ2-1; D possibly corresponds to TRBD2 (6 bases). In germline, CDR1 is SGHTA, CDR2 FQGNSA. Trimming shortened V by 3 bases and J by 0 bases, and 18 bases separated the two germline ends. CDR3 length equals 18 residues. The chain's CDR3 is CASSLRAGLVSSYNEQFF. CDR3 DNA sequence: TGTGCCAGCAGCTTGCGCGCGGGGCTGGTAAGCTCCTACAATGAGCAGTTCTTC.

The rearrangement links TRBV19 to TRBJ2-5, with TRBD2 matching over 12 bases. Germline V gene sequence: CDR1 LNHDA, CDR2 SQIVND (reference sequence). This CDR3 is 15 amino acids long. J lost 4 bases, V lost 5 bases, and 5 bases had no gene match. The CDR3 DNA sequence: TGTGCCAGTAGTCGGACTAGCGGGATTGGAGAGACCCAGTACTTC. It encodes CASSRTSGIGETQYF.

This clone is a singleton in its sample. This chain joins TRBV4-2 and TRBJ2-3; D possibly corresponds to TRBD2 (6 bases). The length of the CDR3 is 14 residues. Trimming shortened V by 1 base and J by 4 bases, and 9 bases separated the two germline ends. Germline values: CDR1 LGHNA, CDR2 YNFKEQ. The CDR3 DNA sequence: TGTGCCAGCAGCCAAGCGGGAGAGGCAGATACGCAGTATTTT. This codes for CASSQAGEADTQYF.

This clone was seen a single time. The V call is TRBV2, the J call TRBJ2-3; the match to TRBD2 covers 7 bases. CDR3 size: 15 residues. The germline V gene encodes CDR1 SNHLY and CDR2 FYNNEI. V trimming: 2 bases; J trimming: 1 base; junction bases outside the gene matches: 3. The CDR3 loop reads CASSERLAGTDTQYF. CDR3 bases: TGTGCCAGCAGTGAAAGACTAGCCGGCACAGATACGCAGTATTTT.

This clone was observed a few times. CDR3 coding DNA: TGTGCCAGCAGTTCATCGGGACTAGCGGGAAAGTACGAGCAGTACTTC. This gives the protein CASSSSGLAGKYEQYF. The gene calls are TRBV28 and TRBJ2-7; TRBD2 aligns across 13 bases. The CDR3 has 16 amino acids. CDR1 and CDR2 (germline): MDHEN, SYDVKM. V shed 4 bases, J shed 4 bases, and the junction held 7 bases outside the gene matches.

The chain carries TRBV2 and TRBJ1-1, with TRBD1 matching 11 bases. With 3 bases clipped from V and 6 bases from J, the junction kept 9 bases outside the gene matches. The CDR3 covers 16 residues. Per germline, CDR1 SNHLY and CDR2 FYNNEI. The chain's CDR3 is CASSDRGQGVFAEAFF. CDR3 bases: TGTGCCAGCAGTGATAGGGGACAGGGGGTTTTCGCTGAAGCTTTCTTT.

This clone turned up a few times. This CDR3 reads CASSGTVNTEAFF. The CDR3 DNA sequence: TGTGCCAGCAGTGGGACAGTCAACACTGAAGCTTTCTTT. This chain connects TRBV28 to TRBJ1-1, with 7 bases fitting TRBD1. The germline V gene has CDR1 MDHEN and CDR2 SYDVKM. This CDR3 is 13 amino acids long. V trimming: 5 bases; J trimming: 2 bases; junction bases outside the gene matches: 2.

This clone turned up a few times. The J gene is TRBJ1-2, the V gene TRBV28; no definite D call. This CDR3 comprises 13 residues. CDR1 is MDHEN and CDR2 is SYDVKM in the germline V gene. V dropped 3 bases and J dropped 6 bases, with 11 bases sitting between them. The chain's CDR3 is CASSFYPRDGYTF. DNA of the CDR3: TGTGCCAGCAGTTTTTACCCAAGGGATGGCTACACCTTC.